This T cell receptor (beta chain) was sequenced in a study of low-dose radiotherapy and immunotherapy resistance in tumors. Study at large: For Cohort 1, fractions of 0.5 Gy were given every 2 weeks, reaching 6.5 Gy overall. It was every two weeks, one day before radiation and immunotherapy, that intravenous cyclophosphamide 200 mg/m2 was given. Study patients were administered oral aspirin at 300 mg daily for four cycles from cycle 1 day 1.

Time point in this sample: before trial treatment. Treatment combined nivolumab, ipilimumab, aspirin, low-dose cyclophosphamide and low-dose radiotherapy in a dose-escalation trial. With TRAV- and TRBV-specific primers, first-strand cDNA was made, covering the alpha and beta chains. With a V-primer adapter and a constant-region primer, TCRs were amplified for roughly 18 PCR cycles. A single record per CDR3 protein comes from TCRdb applying MiXCR to the reads. The repertoire has about 64,000 distinct CDR3 sequences, approximately 26% of them found once; the top ten carry 6.6%. This clonotype has just a few counts. Germline values: CDR1 MDHEN, CDR2 SYDVKM. V gave up 7 bases and J gave up 6 bases; unmatched junction bases: 11. The CDR3 loop spans 14 amino acids.

The genes are TRBV28 and TRBJ2-7; 8 bases line up with TRBD2. This receptor was taken from a male donor with rectosigmoid adenocarcinoma. The specimen was PBMCs, collected before treatment. The CDR3 nucleotides read TGTGCCAGCAACCTCGGGGGGGTTTGGGCCGAGCAGTACTTC. It specifies CASNLGGVWAEQYF.